The present T cell receptor beta chain was sequenced within a study of cytomegalovirus exposure and HLA in healthy donors. Study overall: As released early, the data held 85 million to 95 million unique TCRs from HLA-typed donors. Study results and limitations: Accurate predictions that matched the HLA-A and HLA-B alleles of most subjects were reportedly made from TCR beta sequences. As confirmed in vitro, a few CMV-associated chains were specific for CMV antigens.

The CDR3 is made up of 14 amino acids. The V gene lost 1 base and the J gene lost 11 bases, with 17 bases spanning the gap. Germline CDR1 is LGHNA and CDR2 is YNFKEQ. A multiplex PCR was run with 60 Vbeta primers and 13 Jbeta primers. Method: immunoSEQ multiplex PCR; TCRdb's copy keeps in-frame clones and lacks some. The sample consists of about 120,000 clones, over 60% of them appearing once. With regard to this clone: Its antigen is as yet unknown.

The clonotype comes from a woman between 18 and 30 years old in good health and CMV-seropositive. The V gene is TRBV4-2, the J gene TRBJ1-1; D is undetermined. The sequenced sample was PBMCs. The CDR3 sequence is CASSQGGGSGRAFF. CDR3 in DNA: TGTGCCAGCAGCCAAGGTGGAGGGTCCGGCCGGGCTTTCTTT.